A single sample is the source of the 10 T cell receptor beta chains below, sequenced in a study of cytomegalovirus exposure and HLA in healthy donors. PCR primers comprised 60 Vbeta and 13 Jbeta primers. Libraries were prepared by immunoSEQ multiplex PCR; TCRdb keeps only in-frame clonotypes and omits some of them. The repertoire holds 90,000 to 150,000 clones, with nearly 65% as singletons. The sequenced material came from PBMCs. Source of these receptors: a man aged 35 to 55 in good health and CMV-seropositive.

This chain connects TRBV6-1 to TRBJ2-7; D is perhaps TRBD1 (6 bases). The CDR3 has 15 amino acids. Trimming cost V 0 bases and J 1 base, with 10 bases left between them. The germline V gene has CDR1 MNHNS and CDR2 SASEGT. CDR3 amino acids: CASSEAHGQSYEQYF. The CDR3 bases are TGTGCCAGCAGTGAAGCCCACGGACAGTCCTACGAGCAGTACTTC.

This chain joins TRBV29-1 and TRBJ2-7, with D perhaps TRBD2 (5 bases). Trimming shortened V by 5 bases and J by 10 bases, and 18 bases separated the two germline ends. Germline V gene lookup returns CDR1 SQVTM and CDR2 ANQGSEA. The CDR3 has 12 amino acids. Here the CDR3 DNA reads TGCAGCGTTACGAGCGGTCAGGTCGGACAGTACTTC. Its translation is CSVTSGQVGQYF.

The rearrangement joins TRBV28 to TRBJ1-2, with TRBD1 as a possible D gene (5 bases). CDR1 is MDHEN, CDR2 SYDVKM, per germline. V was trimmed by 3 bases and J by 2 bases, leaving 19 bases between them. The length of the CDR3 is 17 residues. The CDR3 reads CASSFAGTSGPNYGYTF. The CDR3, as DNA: TGTGCCAGCAGTTTTGCCGGGACTAGCGGGCCAAACTATGGCTACACCTTC.

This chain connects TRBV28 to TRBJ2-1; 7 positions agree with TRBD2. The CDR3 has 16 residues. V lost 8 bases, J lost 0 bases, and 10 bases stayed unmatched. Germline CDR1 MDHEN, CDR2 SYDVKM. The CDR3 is CASLGFIAGSYNEQFF. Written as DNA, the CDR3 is TGTGCCAGCTTAGGATTTATAGCGGGCTCCTACAATGAGCAGTTCTTC.

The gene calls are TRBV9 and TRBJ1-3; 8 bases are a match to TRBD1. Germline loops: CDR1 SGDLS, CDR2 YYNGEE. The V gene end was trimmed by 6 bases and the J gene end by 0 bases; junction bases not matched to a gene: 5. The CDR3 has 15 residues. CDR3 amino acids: CASKPQGASGNTIYF. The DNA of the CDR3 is TGTGCCAGCAAACCTCAGGGGGCCTCTGGAAACACCATATATTTT.

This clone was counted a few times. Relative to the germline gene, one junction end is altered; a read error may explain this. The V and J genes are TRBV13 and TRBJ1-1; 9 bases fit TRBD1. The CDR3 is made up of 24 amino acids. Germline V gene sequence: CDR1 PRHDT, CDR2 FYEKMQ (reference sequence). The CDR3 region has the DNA TGTGCCAGCACCTTAGGGTCGTGGAGTAGTTTTTTAGGGGGTGCGTCGTACAGGGGGCTCACGGCTTTCTTT. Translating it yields CASTLGSWSSFLGGASYRGLTAFF.

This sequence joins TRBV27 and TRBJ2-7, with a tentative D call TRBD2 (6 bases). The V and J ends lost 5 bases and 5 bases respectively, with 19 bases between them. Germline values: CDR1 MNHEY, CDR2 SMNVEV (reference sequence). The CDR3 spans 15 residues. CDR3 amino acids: CASSPAGRYRHEQYF. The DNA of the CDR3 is TGTGCCAGCAGTCCAGCTGGGAGGTATAGGCACGAGCAGTACTTC.

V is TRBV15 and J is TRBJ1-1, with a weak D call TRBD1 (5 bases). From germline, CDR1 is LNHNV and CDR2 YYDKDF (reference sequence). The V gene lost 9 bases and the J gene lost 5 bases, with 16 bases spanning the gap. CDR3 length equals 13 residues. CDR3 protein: CATGREGQTEAFF. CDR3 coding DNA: TGTGCCACTGGGAGGGAGGGGCAAACTGAAGCTTTCTTT.

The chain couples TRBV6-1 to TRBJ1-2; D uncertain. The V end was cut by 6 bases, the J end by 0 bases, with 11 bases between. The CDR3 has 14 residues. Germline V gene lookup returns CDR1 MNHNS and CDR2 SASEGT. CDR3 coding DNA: TGTGCCAGCAGGAGTTTTAGTGCTAACTATGGCTACACCTTC. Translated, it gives CASRSFSANYGYTF.

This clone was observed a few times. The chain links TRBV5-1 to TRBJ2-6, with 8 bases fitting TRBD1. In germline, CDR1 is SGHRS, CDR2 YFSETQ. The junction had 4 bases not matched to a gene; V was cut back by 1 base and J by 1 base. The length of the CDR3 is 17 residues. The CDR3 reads CASSLWTGQSGANVLTF. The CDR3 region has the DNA TGCGCCAGCAGCTTGTGGACAGGGCAATCTGGGGCCAACGTCCTGACTTTC.